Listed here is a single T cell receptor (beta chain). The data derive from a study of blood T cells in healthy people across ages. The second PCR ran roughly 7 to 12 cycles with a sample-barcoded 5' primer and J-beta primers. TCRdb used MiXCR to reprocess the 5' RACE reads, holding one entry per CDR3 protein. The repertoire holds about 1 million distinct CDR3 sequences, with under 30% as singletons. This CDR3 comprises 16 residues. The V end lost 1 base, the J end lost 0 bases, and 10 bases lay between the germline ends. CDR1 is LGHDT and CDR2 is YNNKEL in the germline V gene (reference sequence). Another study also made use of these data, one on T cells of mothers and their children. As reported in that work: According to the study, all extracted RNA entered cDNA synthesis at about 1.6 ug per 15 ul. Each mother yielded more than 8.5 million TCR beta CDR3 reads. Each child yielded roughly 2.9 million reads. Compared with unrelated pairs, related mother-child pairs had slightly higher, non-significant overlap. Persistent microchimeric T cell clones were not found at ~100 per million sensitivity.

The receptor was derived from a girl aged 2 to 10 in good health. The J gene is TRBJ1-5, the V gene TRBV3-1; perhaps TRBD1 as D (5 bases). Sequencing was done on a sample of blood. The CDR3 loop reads CASSQAGTGSNQPQHF. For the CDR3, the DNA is TGTGCCAGCAGCCAAGCCGGGACGGGTAGCAATCAGCCCCAGCATTTT.